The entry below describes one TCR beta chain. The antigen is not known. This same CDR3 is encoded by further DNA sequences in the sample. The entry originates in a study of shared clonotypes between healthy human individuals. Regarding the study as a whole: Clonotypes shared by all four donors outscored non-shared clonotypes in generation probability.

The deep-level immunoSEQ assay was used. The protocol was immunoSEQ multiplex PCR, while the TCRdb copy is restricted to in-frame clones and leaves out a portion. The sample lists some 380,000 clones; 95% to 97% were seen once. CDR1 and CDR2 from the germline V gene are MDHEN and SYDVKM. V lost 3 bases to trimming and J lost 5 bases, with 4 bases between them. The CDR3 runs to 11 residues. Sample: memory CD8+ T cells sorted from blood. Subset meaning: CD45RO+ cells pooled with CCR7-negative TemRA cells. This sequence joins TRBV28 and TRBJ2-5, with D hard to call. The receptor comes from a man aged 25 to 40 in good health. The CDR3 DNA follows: TGTGCCAGCAGTTTCAGGGAGACCCAGTACTTC. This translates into CASSFRETQYF.